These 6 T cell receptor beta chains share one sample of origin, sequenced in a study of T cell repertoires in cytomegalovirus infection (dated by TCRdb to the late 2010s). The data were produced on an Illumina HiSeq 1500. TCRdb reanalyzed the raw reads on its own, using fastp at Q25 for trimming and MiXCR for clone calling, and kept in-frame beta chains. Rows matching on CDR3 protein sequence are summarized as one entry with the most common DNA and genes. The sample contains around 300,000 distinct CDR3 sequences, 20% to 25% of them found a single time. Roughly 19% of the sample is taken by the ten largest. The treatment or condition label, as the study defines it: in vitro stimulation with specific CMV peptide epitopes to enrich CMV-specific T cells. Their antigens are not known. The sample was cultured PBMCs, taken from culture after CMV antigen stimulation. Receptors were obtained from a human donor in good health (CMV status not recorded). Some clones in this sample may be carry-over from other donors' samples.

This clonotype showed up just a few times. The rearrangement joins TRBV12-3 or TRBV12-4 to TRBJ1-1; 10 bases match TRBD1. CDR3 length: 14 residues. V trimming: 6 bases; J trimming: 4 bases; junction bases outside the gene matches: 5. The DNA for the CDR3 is TGTGCCAGCAGAAAGGACAGGGGGGGCACTGAAGCTTTCTTT. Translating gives CASRKDRGGTEAFF.

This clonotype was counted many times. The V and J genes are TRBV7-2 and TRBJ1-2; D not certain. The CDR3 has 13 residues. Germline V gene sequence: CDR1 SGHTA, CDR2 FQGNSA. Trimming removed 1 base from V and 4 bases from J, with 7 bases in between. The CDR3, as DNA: TGTGCCAGCAGCTTAGACCAGAGCTATGGCTACACCTTC. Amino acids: CASSLDQSYGYTF.

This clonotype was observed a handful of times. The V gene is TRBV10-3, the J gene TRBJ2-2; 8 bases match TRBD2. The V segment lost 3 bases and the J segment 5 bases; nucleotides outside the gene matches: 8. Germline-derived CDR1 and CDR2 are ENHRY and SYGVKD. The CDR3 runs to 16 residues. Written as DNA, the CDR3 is TGTGCCATCAGTGACCCAGCGGGAGTTGGAACCGGGGAGCTGTTTTTT. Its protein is CAISDPAGVGTGELFF.

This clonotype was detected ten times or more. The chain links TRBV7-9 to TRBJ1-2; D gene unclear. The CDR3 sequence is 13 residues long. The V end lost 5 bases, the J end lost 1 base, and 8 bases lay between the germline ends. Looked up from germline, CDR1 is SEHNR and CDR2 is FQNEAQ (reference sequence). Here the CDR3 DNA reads TGTGCCAGCAGCCCTCCTAATAACTATGGCTACACCTTC. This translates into CASSPPNNYGYTF.

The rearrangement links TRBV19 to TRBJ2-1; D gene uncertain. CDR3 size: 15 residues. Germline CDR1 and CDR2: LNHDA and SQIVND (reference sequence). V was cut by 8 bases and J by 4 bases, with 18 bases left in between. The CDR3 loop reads CASAPRHGFYNEQFF. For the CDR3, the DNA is TGTGCCAGTGCCCCGAGGCATGGATTTTACAATGAGCAGTTCTTC. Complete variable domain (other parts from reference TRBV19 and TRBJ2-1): DGGITQSPKYLFRKEGQNVTLSCEQNLNHDAMYWYRQDPGQGLRLIYYSQIVNDFQKGDIAEGYSVSREKKESFPLTVTSAQKNPTAFYLCASAPRHGFYNEQFFGPGTRLTVL.

In DNA, the CDR3 is TGTGCCAGTAGGGGAAAAGCCGGGGAGCTGTTTTTT. It specifies CASRGKAGELFF. The rearrangement joins TRBV19 to TRBJ2-2; D is uncertain. Germline lookup yields CDR1 LNHDA and CDR2 SQIVND (reference sequence). The CDR3 totals 12 residues. V was cut by 6 bases and J by 6 bases, with 8 bases left in between.